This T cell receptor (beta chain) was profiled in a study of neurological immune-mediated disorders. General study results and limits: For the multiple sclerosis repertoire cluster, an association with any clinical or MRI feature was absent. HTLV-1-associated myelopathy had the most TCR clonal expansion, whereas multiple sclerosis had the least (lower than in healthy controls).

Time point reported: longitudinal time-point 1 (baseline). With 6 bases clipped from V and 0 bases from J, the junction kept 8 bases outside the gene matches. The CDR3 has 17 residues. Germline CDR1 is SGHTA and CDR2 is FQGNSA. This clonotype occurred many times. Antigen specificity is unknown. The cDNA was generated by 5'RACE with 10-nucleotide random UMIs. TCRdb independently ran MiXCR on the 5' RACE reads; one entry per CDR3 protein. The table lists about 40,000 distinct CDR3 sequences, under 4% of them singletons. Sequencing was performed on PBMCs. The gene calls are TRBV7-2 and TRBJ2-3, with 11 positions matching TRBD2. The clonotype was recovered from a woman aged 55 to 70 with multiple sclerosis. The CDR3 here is CASRAIAGGRSTDTQYF. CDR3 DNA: TGTGCCAGCAGGGCTATAGCGGGGGGGAGAAGCACAGATACGCAGTATTTT.